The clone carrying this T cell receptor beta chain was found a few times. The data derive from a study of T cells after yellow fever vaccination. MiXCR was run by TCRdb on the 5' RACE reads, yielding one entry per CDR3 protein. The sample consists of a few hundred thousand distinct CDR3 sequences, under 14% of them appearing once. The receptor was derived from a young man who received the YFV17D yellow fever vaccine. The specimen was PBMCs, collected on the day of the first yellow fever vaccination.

CDR3: CASSLDISPYPVYGYTF. The CDR3 bases are TGTGCCAGCAGCTTAGACATTTCCCCCTACCCCGTCTATGGCTACACCTTC. The rearrangement joins TRBV11-1 to TRBJ1-2; D is unclear. The CDR3 is 17 residues long. V lost 1 base and J lost 4, with 19 bases in between. CDR1 SGHAT and CDR2 FQDESV come from the germline V gene (reference sequence).